This T cell receptor (beta chain) was documented in a study of CXCR3-negative and CXCR3-positive naive CD8 T cells (dated by TCRdb to about 2019). With regard to the full study: About 150 million TRB reads were obtained in total, roughly 1.5 +/- 0.3 million reads per library. Data from 11 donors, pooled across two independent experiments, went into the diversity and physicochemical repertoire analyses. TRBV-TRBJ cluster analysis included naive subsets from roughly 5 donors and memory cells from 3 donors. What the work shows at the level of the full study, not this receptor alone: Compared with CXCR3-negative naive cells, CXCR3-positive naive cells had TRB CDR3s with higher hydrophobicity (lower Kidera factor 4), lower energy, and higher strength and volume indices. Freshly isolated PBMCs were used for most assays because CXCR3 expression partially decreased after cryopreservation. Similar TRBV-TRBJ usage was shown by naive CXCR3-negative and CXCR3-positive cells from the same donor, whereas distinct patterns were shown by memory cells. Repertoire diversity was comparably high in both naive subsets but much lower in memory CD8+ T cells. Because surface CD5, which is linked to self-reactivity in mice, was comparable between the naive subsets, TCR interaction strength was also inferred from the physicochemical properties of TRB CDR3s.

As for this clonotype: There is no known antigen for this receptor.

For every CD8+ T cell subset, 300,000 cells were flow-sorted straight into RLT lysis buffer, and each subset was sorted in triplicate. Naive CD8+ T cells were defined stringently as CD45RO-CCR7+CD27+CD95- to exclude memory contaminants. Peripheral blood mononuclear cells were isolated from buffy coats using standard density gradient centrifugation. A FACSAria III was used to flow-sort naive CXCR3-negative and CXCR3-positive CD8+ T cells. Total RNA was extracted from sorted cells using an RNeasy Mini Kit. Sequenced using a NextSeq 550. The Human TCR Profiling Kit (MiLaboratory) was used to make UMI-labeled 5' RACE TRB cDNA libraries. The full amount of extracted RNA was used for cDNA synthesis, and the full amount of resulting cDNA was used for PCR amplification. The libraries were made side by side, with each library going through the same number of PCR cycles. As for how the authors treated the data: About 53,000 +/- 9,400 unique UMI-labeled TRB cDNA molecules per library were extracted with MIGEC and MiXCR, with at least two reads per UMI required. Each library averaged about 37,000 +/- 9,700 functional in-frame TRB CDR3 nucleotide clonotypes without stop codons. Diversity metrics, including normalized Shannon-Wiener and Chao1, were computed in VDJtools after downsampling to 5000 UMI-labeled TRB molecules per sample. Clonotype-size-weighted physicochemical properties of the central five CDR3 residues (interaction energy, strength, volume and Kidera factor 4) were computed in VDJtools. TCRdb reprocessed the reads into one record per CDR3 protein sequence, lacking DNA. The V and J calls shown here were made by TCRdb, not taken from the authors' results. This specimen's table enumerates about 98,000 distinct CDR3 sequences. Less than 1.1% of the sample rests with the top ten.

Via the germline V gene, CDR1 is SGDLS and CDR2 YYNGEE. The CDR3 covers 15 residues, taking in both the cysteine and the phenylalanine. No DNA appears here. The chain uses TRBV9 and TRBJ1-4; TCRdb calls TRBD1, which cannot be checked without DNA. The receptor was derived from a human donor in good health. Some clones in this sample may be carry-over from other donors' samples. The sample comprised naive CXCR3+ CD8+ T cells from blood. Reading the label with the study, this specimen's cell subset or site is: CD45RO-CCR7+CD27+CD95- naive CD8+ T cells expressing CXCR3 (TNR3+). This receptor carries the CDR3 CASSETPGTNEKLFF.